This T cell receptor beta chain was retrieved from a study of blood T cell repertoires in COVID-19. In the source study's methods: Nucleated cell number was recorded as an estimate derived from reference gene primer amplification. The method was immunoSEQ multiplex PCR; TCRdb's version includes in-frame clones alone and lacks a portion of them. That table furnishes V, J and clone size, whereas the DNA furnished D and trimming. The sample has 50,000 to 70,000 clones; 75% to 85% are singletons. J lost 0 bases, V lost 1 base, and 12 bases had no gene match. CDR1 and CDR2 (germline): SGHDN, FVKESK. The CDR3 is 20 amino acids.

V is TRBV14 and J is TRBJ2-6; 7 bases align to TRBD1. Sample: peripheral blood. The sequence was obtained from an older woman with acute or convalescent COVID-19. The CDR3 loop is CASSQVTAGTAVSGANVLTF. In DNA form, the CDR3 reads TGTGCCAGCAGCCAAGTGACGGCCGGGACAGCTGTCTCTGGGGCCAACGTCCTGACTTTC. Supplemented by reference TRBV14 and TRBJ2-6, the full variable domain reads EAGVTQFPSHSVIEKGQTVTLRCDPISGHDNLYWYRRVMGKEIKFLLHFVKESKQDESGMPNNRFLAERTGGTYSTLKVQPAELEDSGVYFCASSQVTAGTAVSGANVLTFGAGSRLTVL.